The clone carrying this T cell receptor (beta chain) was seen many times. Its antigen is not identified. The data belong to a study of neurological immune-mediated disorders. For the study at large: About 90% of the roughly 34 multiple sclerosis patients had relapsing-remitting disease; 3 had secondary progressive. Study results and caveats: Any association between clinical or MRI features and the multiple sclerosis repertoire cluster was absent. The repertoires of 18 of 34 multiple sclerosis patients were placed by phylogenetic grouping in a single related-CDR3 cluster, which may be a signature. Whereas HTLV-1-associated myelopathy showed the most TCR clonal expansion, multiple sclerosis showed the least, with levels below those of healthy controls.

V was pared by 5 bases and J by 5 bases, with 16 bases between. Germline CDR1 reads DFQATT; CDR2 reads SNEGSKA (reference sequence). The length of the CDR3 is 14 residues. Using its own MiXCR run on the 5' RACE reads, TCRdb lists one record per CDR3 protein. The sample has fewer than 90,000 distinct CDR3 sequences, roughly 5% seen once. The sample comprised PBMCs. This sequence joins TRBV20-1 and TRBJ2-1, with a possible D match to TRBD1 (6 bases). This TCR was recovered from a young man with multiple sclerosis. For the CDR3, the DNA is TGCAGTGCTGTTAAAGGGGGTTTGAACAATGAGCAGTTCTTC. Translation: CSAVKGGLNNEQFF.